This entry lists 11 T cell receptor beta chains sequenced from one sample in a study of memory CD4+ T cells and cytomegalovirus serostatus. The table came from immunoSEQ multiplex PCR; TCRdb's copy has only in-frame clones and leaves some out. The repertoire includes around 40,000 clones, over 65% of them detected once, and approximately 0.78% sits in the top ten. Single viable CD3+CD4+CD8-CD45RO+ cells were sorted as the memory CD4+ T cells. Sample: memory CD4+ T cells from blood. The source is an adult in good health and CMV-seronegative.

This clone showed up just once. The chain uses TRBV5-1 and TRBJ1-4; possible D gene TRBD1, 5 bases. Trimming left V 1 base short and J 6 bases short, with 10 bases between. Looked up from germline, CDR1 is SGHRS and CDR2 is YFSETQ. This CDR3 region has 14 residues. The CDR3 here is CASSLQGADEKLFF. CDR3 nucleotides: TGCGCCAGCAGCTTGCAAGGGGCGGATGAAAAACTGTTTTTT.

The V and J genes are TRBV28 and TRBJ2-5; D is uncertain. The CDR3 is made up of 15 amino acids. V was cut by 7 bases and J by 5 bases, with 20 bases left in between. Looked up from germline, CDR1 is MDHEN and CDR2 is SYDVKM. The CDR3: CASTRVGSGGETQYF. Here the CDR3 DNA reads TGTGCCAGCACCCGGGTTGGCTCGGGTGGGGAGACCCAGTACTTC.

This chain uses TRBV27 with TRBJ1-6; 7 nucleotides agree with TRBD1. Germline values: CDR1 MNHEY, CDR2 SMNVEV (reference sequence). This CDR3 is built from 15 residues. V shed 2 bases, J shed 7 bases, and the junction held 5 bases outside the gene matches. CDR3 nucleotides: TGTGCCAGCAGTTTAAGGAACAGGGGAAATTCACCCCTCCACTTT. Protein sequence: CASSLRNRGNSPLHF.

The rearrangement joins TRBV30 to TRBJ1-2; 8 bases are a match to TRBD1. Germline V lookup: CDR1 GTSNPN, CDR2 SVGIG (reference sequence). The J segment lost 7 bases and the V segment lost 1 base, leaving 8 bases of the junction unmatched. This CDR3 is 14 amino acids long. This CDR3 is CAWSALRTGFGYTF. For the CDR3, the DNA is TGTGCCTGGAGTGCCCTTAGGACAGGGTTTGGCTACACCTTC.

This chain connects TRBV5-1 to TRBJ2-5; D may be TRBD1 (6 bases). V was shortened by 2 bases and J by 1 base, with 21 bases between the two germline ends. Germline CDR1 reads SGHRS; CDR2 reads YFSETQ. The CDR3 runs to 18 residues. The CDR3: CASSFMPSAGDIQETQYF. For the CDR3, the DNA is TGCGCCAGCAGCTTTATGCCGTCGGCAGGGGATATCCAAGAGACCCAGTACTTC.

This clone was observed a few times. V is TRBV11-2 and J is TRBJ1-1; D possibly corresponds to TRBD1 (6 bases). The CDR3 has 14 residues. V lost 4 bases, J lost 6 bases, and 15 bases lay in between. The germline V gene has CDR1 SGHAT and CDR2 FQNNGV. The CDR3 is CASSSPTGRPEAFF. The CDR3 nucleotides read TGTGCCAGCAGCTCACCGACAGGAAGGCCTGAAGCTTTCTTT.

The CDR3 sequence: CAWSSGTLPGNTIYF. The CDR3 bases are TGTGCCTGGAGTTCCGGGACTCTGCCTGGAAACACCATATATTTT. The rearrangement links TRBV30 to TRBJ1-3; D may be TRBD1 (5 bases). The germline V gene has CDR1 GTSNPN and CDR2 SVGIG (reference sequence). Trimming took off 2 bases at V and 2 bases at J, with 13 bases between the two ends. This CDR3 comprises 15 residues. The complete variable domain, with remaining parts taken from reference TRBV30 and TRBJ1-3, reads SQTIHQWPATLVQPVGSPLSLECTVEGTSNPNLYWYRQAAGRGLQLLFYSVGIGQISSEVPQNLSASRPQDRQFILSSKKLLLSDSGFYLCAWSSGTLPGNTIYFGEGSWLTVV.

This clone was counted a single time. This sequence joins TRBV30 and TRBJ1-2, with D unresolved. Per the germline V gene, CDR1 is GTSNPN and CDR2 is SVGIG (reference sequence). V lost 5 bases and J lost 4, with 20 bases in between. This CDR3 has 15 amino acids. CDR3: CAWDLRRYRTYGYTF. Here the CDR3 DNA reads TGTGCCTGGGACTTGAGGCGTTATAGGACCTATGGCTACACCTTC. Using reference TRBV30 and TRBJ1-2 for the parts outside the CDR3, the full variable domain is SQTIHQWPATLVQPVGSPLSLECTVEGTSNPNLYWYRQAAGRGLQLLFYSVGIGQISSEVPQNLSASRPQDRQFILSSKKLLLSDSGFYLCAWDLRRYRTYGYTFGSGTRLTVV.

There are a few counts of this clone. The chain employs TRBV30 and TRBJ1-2; 9 nucleotides match TRBD1. V lost 2 bases and J lost 7; bases outside the gene matches: 8. CDR1 GTSNPN and CDR2 SVGIG come from the germline V gene (reference sequence). The CDR3 is made up of 14 amino acids. For the CDR3, the DNA is TGTGCCTGGAGTACCGGGACAGGGTACAGTGGCTACACCTTC. This codes for CAWSTGTGYSGYTF.

The genes are TRBV11-1 and TRBJ2-2, with a weak D call TRBD1 (6 bases). This CDR3 contains 18 residues. Per the germline V gene, CDR1 is SGHAT and CDR2 is FQDESV (reference sequence). With 5 bases removed from V and 0 bases from J, the gap between germline ends came to 19 bases. In nucleotides, the CDR3 is TGTGCCAGCAGCGCAGGGGTCCCCGGGACGGCGAACACCGGGGAGCTGTTTTTT. This encodes CASSAGVPGTANTGELFF.

This chain links TRBV2 with TRBJ2-7; 9 bases agree with TRBD1. V lost 8 bases and J lost 6; bases outside the gene matches: 5. The CDR3 covers 12 residues. Germline CDR1 SNHLY, CDR2 FYNNEI. CDR3 protein: CASGTGNLEQYF. CDR3 nucleotides: TGTGCCAGCGGGACAGGGAATCTCGAGCAGTACTTC.